This TCR beta chain was retrieved from a study of CD8 T cells in Susac syndrome. A single count supports this clonotype. Random hexamers were used to reverse transcribe about 0.45 to 1 ug of RNA. TCRdb re-derived calls from the immunoSEQ multiplex PCR reads in MiXCR, one entry per CDR3 protein. The data contain about 150,000 distinct CDR3 sequences, 85% to 95% of them singletons. Negative isolation yielded CD4+ and CD8+ T cells, and FACS enriched TEMRA cells. Trimming stripped 6 bases from V and 9 bases from J, with 18 bases between. This CDR3 is 14 amino acids long. The germline V gene encodes CDR1 MNHEY and CDR2 SMNVEV (reference sequence).

V gene TRBV27 combines with J gene TRBJ1-5; D perhaps matches TRBD1 (5 bases). This TCR came from a human donor with Susac syndrome. Sample: CD4+ T cells from PBMCs. In DNA form, the CDR3 reads TGTGCCAGCAGCCTGACAGCTCAAAAGGGGCCCCAGCATTTT. This translates into CASSLTAQKGPQHF.